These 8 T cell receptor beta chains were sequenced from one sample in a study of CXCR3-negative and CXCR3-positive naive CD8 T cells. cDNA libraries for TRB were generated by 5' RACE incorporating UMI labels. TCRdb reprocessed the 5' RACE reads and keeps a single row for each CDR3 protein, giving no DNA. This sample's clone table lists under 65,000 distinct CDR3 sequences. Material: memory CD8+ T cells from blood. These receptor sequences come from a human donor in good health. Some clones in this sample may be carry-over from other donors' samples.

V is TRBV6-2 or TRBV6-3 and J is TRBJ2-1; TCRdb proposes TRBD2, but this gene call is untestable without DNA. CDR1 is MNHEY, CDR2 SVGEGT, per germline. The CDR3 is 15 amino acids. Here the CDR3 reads CASISITSGGLEQFF.

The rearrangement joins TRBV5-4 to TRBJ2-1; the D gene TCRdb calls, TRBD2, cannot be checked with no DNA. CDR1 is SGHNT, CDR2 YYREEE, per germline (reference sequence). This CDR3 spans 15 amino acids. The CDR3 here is CASSPGLAGDNEQFF. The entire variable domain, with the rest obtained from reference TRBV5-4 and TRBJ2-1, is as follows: ETGVTQSPTHLIKTRGQQVTLRCSSQSGHNTVSWYQQALGQGPQFIFQYYREEENGRGNFPPRFSGLQFPNYSSELNVNALELDDSALYLCASSPGLAGDNEQFFGPGTRLTVL.

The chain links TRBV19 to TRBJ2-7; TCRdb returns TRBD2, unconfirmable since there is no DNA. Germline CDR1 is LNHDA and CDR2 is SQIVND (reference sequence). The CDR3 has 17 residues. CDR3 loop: CASSFGGTSGIPYEQYF. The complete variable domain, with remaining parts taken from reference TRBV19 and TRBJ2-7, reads DGGITQSPKYLFRKEGQNVTLSCEQNLNHDAMYWYRQDPGQGLRLIYYSQIVNDFQKGDIAEGYSVSREKKESFPLTVTSAQKNPTAFYLCASSFGGTSGIPYEQYFGPGTRLTVT.

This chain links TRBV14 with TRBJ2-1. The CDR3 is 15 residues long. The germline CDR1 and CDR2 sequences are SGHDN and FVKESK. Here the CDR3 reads CASSKTVPSYNEQFF.

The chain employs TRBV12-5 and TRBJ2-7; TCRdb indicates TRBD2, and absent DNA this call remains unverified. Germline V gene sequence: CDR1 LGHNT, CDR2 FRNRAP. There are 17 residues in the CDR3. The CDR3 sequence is CASGLEVVAGRILEQYF.

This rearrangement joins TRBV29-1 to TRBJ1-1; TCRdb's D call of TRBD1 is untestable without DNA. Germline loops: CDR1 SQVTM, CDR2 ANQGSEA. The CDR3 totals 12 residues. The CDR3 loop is CSVEGTGTEAFF.

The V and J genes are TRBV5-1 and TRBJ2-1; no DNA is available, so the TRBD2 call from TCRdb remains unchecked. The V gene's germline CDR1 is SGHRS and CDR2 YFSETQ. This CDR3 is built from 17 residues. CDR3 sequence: CASSFGSGGHYENEQFF.

CDR3 amino acids: CASSLVQGPYYEQYF. V and J are TRBV7-2 and TRBJ2-7; the D call of TRBD2 rests on TCRdb alone, since no DNA is present to check it. Per the germline V gene, CDR1 is SGHTA and CDR2 is FQGNSA. The CDR3 consists of 15 residues.